These 15 T cell receptor beta chains share one sample of origin, sequenced in a study of blood T cell repertoires in COVID-19. Profiled with immunoSEQ multiplex PCR; TCRdb holds only in-frame clones, not every one. The data hold 130,000 to 150,000 clones, with 78% observed a single time. The sample consisted of peripheral blood. The origin of the receptors is a woman in her fifties or sixties with acute or convalescent COVID-19.

The V call is TRBV29-1, the J call TRBJ2-7, with 10 bases matching TRBD1. This CDR3 contains 13 residues. Germline values: CDR1 SQVTM, CDR2 ANQGSEA. The V segment lost 6 bases and the J segment 3 bases; nucleotides outside the gene matches: 5. CDR3 nucleotide sequence: TGCAGCGTCGGACAGGGGGGATTCTACGAGCAGTACTTC. Its protein product is CSVGQGGFYEQYF.

The chain combines TRBV18 with TRBJ2-1, with 8 bases lining up with TRBD2. J was trimmed by 4 bases and V by 6 bases; bases with no gene match: 8. In germline, CDR1 is KGHSH, CDR2 LQKENI. CDR3 length: 15 residues. CDR3 amino acids: CASSVSSGSYNEQFF. The CDR3 DNA sequence: TGTGCCAGCTCCGTTTCTAGCGGGTCTTACAATGAGCAGTTCTTC.

This clone is a singleton in its sample. This rearrangement joins TRBV5-5 to TRBJ2-1, with a weak D call TRBD2 (5 bases). The CDR3 is made up of 14 amino acids. Trimming left V 4 bases short and J 5 bases short, with 13 bases between. CDR1 is SGHKS, CDR2 YYEKEE, per germline (reference sequence). The CDR3 nucleotides are TGTGCCAGCAGCACCCAGGACTGGAACAATGAGCAGTTCTTC. Translation: CASSTQDWNNEQFF.

The chain is built from TRBV7-2 and TRBJ1-3, with D unresolved. Germline V lookup: CDR1 SGHTA, CDR2 FQGNSA. Trimming removed 5 bases at V and 0 bases at J, with 8 bases between. The CDR3 length is 14 residues. CDR3 sequence reads: CASSLGVSGNTIYF. For the CDR3, the DNA is TGTGCCAGCAGCCTAGGAGTCTCTGGAAACACCATATATTTT.

The rearrangement uses TRBV19 and TRBJ1-1; TRBD1 might be the D (5 bases). The length of the CDR3 is 14 residues. The germline CDR1 and CDR2 sequences are LNHDA and SQIVND (reference sequence). Trimming took off 3 bases at V and 4 bases at J, with 12 bases between the two ends. Here the CDR3 reads CASSMFAGLTEAFF. The CDR3 region has the DNA TGTGCCAGTAGTATGTTCGCAGGGCTCACTGAAGCTTTCTTT.

The rearrangement uses TRBV14 and TRBJ1-1, with 9 bases fitting TRBD1. V lost 5 bases, J lost 3 bases, and 10 bases stayed unmatched. The germline gives CDR1 SGHDN, CDR2 FVKESK. The CDR3 covers 16 residues. This CDR3 is CASSAYGTGIYTEAFF. CDR3 nucleotide sequence: TGTGCCAGCAGCGCTTACGGGACAGGGATTTACACTGAAGCTTTCTTT.

This chain links TRBV6-6 with TRBJ1-3; D is uncertain. The germline V gene has CDR1 MNHNY and CDR2 SVGAGI (reference sequence). Deletions cut 2 bases from V and 3 bases from J, with 8 bases between. The CDR3 has 14 residues. Here the CDR3 reads CASSYVPGGNTIYF. Written as DNA, the CDR3 is TGTGCCAGCAGTTACGTTCCAGGTGGAAACACCATATATTTT.

The genes are TRBV3-1 (or the pseudogene TRBV3-2) and TRBJ1-6; 8 bases align to TRBD1. V lost 4 bases to trimming and J lost 1 base; unmatched junction nucleotides: 6. This CDR3 is built from 17 residues. Germline CDR1 reads LGHDT; CDR2 reads YNNKEL (reference sequence). CDR3 bases: TGTGCCAGCAGCCCCAGACAGGGGCTTTCCTATAATTCACCCCTCCACTTT. Its protein is CASSPRQGLSYNSPLHF.

This sequence joins TRBV19 and TRBJ2-1, with TRBD2 identical over 7 bases. CDR3 length equals 19 residues. From germline, CDR1 is LNHDA and CDR2 SQIVND (reference sequence). Unmatched junction bases numbered 19, after V lost 8 bases and J lost 0 bases. CDR3 nucleotide sequence: TGTGCCAGTCAACAAGGAGTCCGGGGGGTCCCGAGCTCCTACAATGAGCAGTTCTTC. It translates to CASQQGVRGVPSSYNEQFF.

The gene calls are TRBV18 and TRBJ1-6, with 7 bases matching TRBD1. Germline CDR1 is KGHSH and CDR2 is LQKENI. This CDR3 contains 15 residues. The J segment lost 10 bases and the V segment lost 3 bases, leaving 9 bases of the junction unmatched. The CDR3 DNA is TGTGCCAGCTCACCTATCCAGGGGGTAAAATCACCCCTCCACTTT. Encoded protein: CASSPIQGVKSPLHF.

V and J are TRBV5-1 and TRBJ1-3; the D is unclear. CDR3 length: 12 residues. V was shortened by 0 bases and J by 8 bases, with 6 bases between the two germline ends. Germline CDR1 and CDR2: SGHRS and YFSETQ. The CDR3 coding sequence is TGCGCCAGCAGCTTGGACGGGGACACCATATATTTT. Protein sequence: CASSLDGDTIYF.

The chain uses TRBV3-1 (or the pseudogene TRBV3-2) and TRBJ2-2; 7 bases match TRBD2. The CDR3 sequence is 17 residues long. The junction had 6 bases not matched to a gene; V was cut back by 0 bases and J by 2 bases. CDR1 is LGHDT and CDR2 is YNNKEL in the germline V gene (reference sequence). CDR3 amino acids: CASSQDMLAVNTGELFF. The CDR3, as DNA: TGTGCCAGCAGCCAAGATATGCTAGCGGTAAACACCGGGGAGCTGTTTTTT.

The CDR3 nucleotides are TGTGCCAGCAGCCCCCCCGGTTGGAGGGTGAACACAGATACGCAGTATTTT. Its translation: CASSPPGWRVNTDTQYF. The V call is TRBV3-1 (or the pseudogene TRBV3-2), the J call TRBJ2-3; D possibly corresponds to TRBD2 (6 bases). CDR3 length: 17 residues. Germline values: CDR1 LGHDT, CDR2 YNNKEL (reference sequence). Between the trimmed V and J ends, which lost 4 bases and 2 bases, there was a span of 19 bases.

Remarks on this clone: A much larger clone lies one base from this, so it may be a read error. V and J are TRBV7-6 and TRBJ2-1; 10 nucleotides line up with TRBD2. Germline values: CDR1 SGHVS, CDR2 FNYEAQ. The J segment lost 2 bases and the V segment lost 4 bases, leaving 2 bases of the junction unmatched. The CDR3 extends over 15 amino acids. The CDR3 is CASSSGTSAYNEQFF. Here the CDR3 DNA reads TGTGCCAGCAGCTCCGGGACTAGCGCCTACAATGAGCAGTTCTTC.

The V call is TRBV12-3 or TRBV12-4, the J call TRBJ2-7; D gene uncertain. Between the trimmed V and J ends, which lost 3 bases and 5 bases, there was a span of 8 bases. The CDR3 totals 12 residues. CDR3 nucleotides: TGTGCCAGCAGTTTGTGGCTCAACGAGCAGTACTTC. Amino acids: CASSLWLNEQYF.